The clone carrying this T cell receptor (beta chain) has more than one count but fewer than ten. Its target is unknown. The CDR3 runs to 13 residues. Germline CDR1 SGHTA, CDR2 FQGNSA. The V end lost 1 base, the J end lost 7 bases, and 8 bases lay between the germline ends. These data belong to a study of pediatric ulcerative colitis. Study-level results: All ulcerative colitis patients, but no controls, carried two rectal clonotypes. Rectal repertoires separated controls, mild-moderate and acute severe colitis.

No immunosuppressive drugs were given to ulcerative colitis patients before diagnostic colonoscopy. Sequencing depth was up to 500,000 reads per sample. TCRdb's table, derived via immunoSEQ multiplex PCR, lists solely in-frame clones and lacks some. The sample has around 65,000 clones; 77% are singletons. Source material: blood. This chain connects TRBV7-2 to TRBJ1-5; D gene unclear. The receptor's source is a boy between 10 and 17 years old with moderate ulcerative colitis. This chain's CDR3 is CASSLVARQPQHF. CDR3 nucleotides: TGTGCCAGCAGCTTAGTAGCGAGGCAGCCCCAGCATTTT.